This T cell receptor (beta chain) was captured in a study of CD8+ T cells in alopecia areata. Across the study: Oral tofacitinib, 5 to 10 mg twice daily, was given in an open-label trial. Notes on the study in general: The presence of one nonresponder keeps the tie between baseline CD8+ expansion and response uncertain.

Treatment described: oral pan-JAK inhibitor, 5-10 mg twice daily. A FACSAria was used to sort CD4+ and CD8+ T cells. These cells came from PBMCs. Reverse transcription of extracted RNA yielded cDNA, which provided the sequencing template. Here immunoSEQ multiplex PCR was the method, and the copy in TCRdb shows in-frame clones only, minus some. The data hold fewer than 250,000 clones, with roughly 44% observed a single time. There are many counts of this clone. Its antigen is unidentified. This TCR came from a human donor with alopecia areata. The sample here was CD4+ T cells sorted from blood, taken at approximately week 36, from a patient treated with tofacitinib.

The CDR3 loop is CAWSVILDRGSDEQYF. Here the CDR3 DNA reads TGTGCCTGGAGTGTGATTCTGGACAGAGGGAGCGACGAGCAGTACTTC. The rearrangement joins TRBV30 to TRBJ2-7, with D maybe TRBD1 (6 bases). Germline CDR1 reads GTSNPN; CDR2 reads SVGIG (reference sequence). The CDR3 extends over 16 amino acids. V was cut by 0 bases and J by 5 bases, with 20 bases left in between. Supplemented by reference TRBV30 and TRBJ2-7, the full variable domain reads SQTIHQWPATLVQPVGSPLSLECTVEGTSNPNLYWYRQAAGRGLQLLFYSVGIGQISSEVPQNLSASRPQDRQFILSSKKLLLSDSGFYLCAWSVILDRGSDEQYFGPGTRLTVT.